This TCR beta chain was retrieved from a study of graft-versus-host responses after intestinal transplantation. At the level of the study: Each transplant was multivisceral, liver-intestinal, or isolated intestinal. Recipients uniformly received anti-thymocyte globulin induction, followed by tacrolimus and steroids for approximately 3 years.

A remark on this clone: Its antigen is still unknown. This CDR3 is also generated by other DNA sequences in the sample.

CDR1 and CDR2 from the germline V gene are SGHTA and FQGTGA. CDR3 length equals 14 residues. The junction had 0 bases not matched to a gene; V was cut back by 0 bases and J by 5 bases. Assay used: immunoSEQ multiplex PCR; TCRdb lists only in-frame clones, some missing. This table holds tens of thousands of clones, about 93% found once. Study outcomes and limitations: After transplant, early declines in HvG clones were associated with peak levels of circulating GvH clones. Allografts carried high graft-versus-host to host-versus-graft clonal ratios in patients having graft-donor T cell macrochimerism.

The V gene is TRBV7-3, the J gene TRBJ2-3; TRBD2 agrees at 9 bases. The sample consisted of unstimulated CD4+ T cells sorted from spleen or lymph node cells, taken before transplant. The clonotype was recovered from a human donor who was the organ donor for an intestinal transplant. In nucleotides, the CDR3 is TGTGCCAGCAGCTTAACTAGCGGGAGAGATACGCAGTATTTT. Amino acids: CASSLTSGRDTQYF.